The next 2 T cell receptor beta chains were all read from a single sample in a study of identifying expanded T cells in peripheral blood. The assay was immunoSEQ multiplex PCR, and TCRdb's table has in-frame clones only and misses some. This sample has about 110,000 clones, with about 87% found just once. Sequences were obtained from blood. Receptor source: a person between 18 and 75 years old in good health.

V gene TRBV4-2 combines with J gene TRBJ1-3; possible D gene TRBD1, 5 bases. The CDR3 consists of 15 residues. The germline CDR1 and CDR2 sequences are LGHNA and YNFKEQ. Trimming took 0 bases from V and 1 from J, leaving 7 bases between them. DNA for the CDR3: TGTGCCAGCAGCCAAGAAGGGGTTTCTGGAAACACCATATATTTT. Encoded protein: CASSQEGVSGNTIYF.

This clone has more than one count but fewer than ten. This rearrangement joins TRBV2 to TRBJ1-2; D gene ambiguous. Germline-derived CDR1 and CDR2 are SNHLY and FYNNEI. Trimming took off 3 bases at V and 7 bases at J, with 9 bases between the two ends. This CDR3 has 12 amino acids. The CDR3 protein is CASSDPLVGYTF. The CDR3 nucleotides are TGTGCCAGCAGTGATCCATTGGTTGGCTACACCTTC. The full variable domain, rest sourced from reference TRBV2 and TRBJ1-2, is EPEVTQTPSHQVTQMGQEVILRCVPISNHLYFYWYRQILGQKVEFLVSFYNNEISEKSEIFDDQFSVERPDGSNFTLKIRSTKLEDSAMYFCASSDPLVGYTFGSGTRLTVV.